These 25 T cell receptor beta chains share one sample of origin, sequenced in a study of cytomegalovirus exposure and HLA in healthy donors listed by TCRdb under 2017. Library preparation employed the immunoSEQ multiplex PCR assay. For the multiplex PCR, a mixture combining 60 forward primers for TCR Vbeta segments and 13 reverse primers for TCR Jbeta segments was used. The table comes from immuneACCESS by way of TCRdb, which keeps in-frame sequences with V and J called. Part of the clones is missing from these tables; in studies checked, under half for an unresolved V gene and the rest for unknown reasons. This sample's table contains about 160,000 clones. About 1.2% of the sample is held by the ten biggest clonotypes. The specimen sequenced was PBMCs. The source is a woman aged 60-75 years in good health and CMV-seronegative.

Here the CDR3 reads CASSLQGASEQYF. The CDR3 bases are TGTGCCAGCAGTTTACAGGGGGCGTCCGAGCAGTACTTC. V gene TRBV2 combines with J gene TRBJ2-7, with 9 bases identical to TRBD1. This CDR3 comprises 13 residues. V gave up 5 bases and J gave up 6 bases; unmatched junction bases: 5. Germline-derived CDR1 and CDR2 are SNHLY and FYNNEI. Looking up the rest from reference TRBV2 and TRBJ2-7 gives the full variable domain: EPEVTQTPSHQVTQMGQEVILRCVPISNHLYFYWYRQILGQKVEFLVSFYNNEISEKSEIFDDQFSVERPDGSNFTLKIRSTKLEDSAMYFCASSLQGASEQYFGPGTRLTVT.

This sequence joins TRBV2 and TRBJ2-5; TRBD2 matches at 8 bases. The CDR3 runs 13 residues. Germline CDR1 is SNHLY and CDR2 is FYNNEI. The junction had 7 bases not matched to a gene; V was cut back by 8 bases and J by 5 bases. CDR3: CASSGTRYETQYF. CDR3 DNA: TGTGCCAGCTCCGGGACTAGATACGAGACCCAGTACTTC.

The CDR3 nucleotides are TGTGCCAGCAGCTTAGGGCTAGGGGGCCCCTACGAGCAGTACTTC. Its protein product is CASSLGLGGPYEQYF. V and J are TRBV7-3 and TRBJ2-7; 7 bases line up with TRBD1. The CDR3 is 15 residues long. V lost 2 bases to trimming and J lost 2 bases; unmatched junction nucleotides: 6. Germline lookup yields CDR1 SGHTA and CDR2 FQGTGA.

The chain is built from TRBV29-1 and TRBJ2-1; 11 bases align to TRBD2. This CDR3 comprises 14 residues. CDR1 is SQVTM and CDR2 is ANQGSEA in the germline V gene. Unmatched junction bases numbered 9, after V lost 5 bases and J lost 9 bases. CDR3 sequence (DNA): TGCAGCGTTCTCCGAGGTAGCGGGAGGGGTGAGCAGTTCTTC. Translating gives CSVLRGSGRGEQFF.

V is TRBV15 and J is TRBJ1-2, with 8 bases matching TRBD1. The V gene's germline CDR1 is LNHNV and CDR2 YYDKDF (reference sequence). This CDR3 has 12 residues. Trimming removed 3 bases from V and 8 bases from J; junction bases left unmatched: 2. The CDR3 DNA sequence: TGTGCCACCAGCAGGACAGGGGAAGGCTACACCTTC. Translated, it gives CATSRTGEGYTF.

The chain uses TRBV6-5 and TRBJ1-1, with D possibly TRBD1 on 6 matching bases. The CDR3 is 14 residues long. Germline V CDR1 and CDR2: MNHEY, SVGAGI. The V and J ends lost 2 bases and 1 base respectively, with 8 bases between them. CDR3 loop: CASSYHRANTEAFF. DNA of the CDR3: TGTGCCAGCAGTTACCACAGGGCGAACACTGAAGCTTTCTTT.

The rearrangement links TRBV7-7 to TRBJ2-1; 9 bases agree with TRBD2. Per the germline V gene, CDR1 is SSHAT and CDR2 is FNYEAQ (reference sequence). After removal of 1 base from V and 5 bases from J, the junction contained 3 bases not matched to a gene. CDR3 length: 15 amino acids. CDR3 bases: TGTGCCAGCAGCTTAGGACTAGCGGTGGACAATGAGCAGTTCTTC. This sequence encodes CASSLGLAVDNEQFF.

V is TRBV4-2 and J is TRBJ2-1; 9 bases agree with TRBD2. Losses at the gene ends were 0 bases for V and 6 bases for J; bases not matched to a gene: 9. CDR3 length: 17 amino acids. The V gene's germline CDR1 is LGHNA and CDR2 YNFKEQ. DNA of the CDR3: TGTGCCAGCAGCCAAGAAGGAGGCGGGGGGGGAGTCAATGAGCAGTTCTTC. Translation gives CASSQEGGGGGVNEQFF.

The chain carries TRBV9 and TRBJ1-2; TRBD1 aligns across 8 bases. The germline V gene has CDR1 SGDLS and CDR2 YYNGEE. The CDR3 sequence is 12 residues long. V shed 4 bases, J shed 8 bases, and the junction held 4 bases outside the gene matches. This CDR3 is CASSSQGGGYTF. The CDR3, as DNA: TGTGCCAGCAGCTCACAGGGGGGCGGCTACACCTTC.

The chain carries TRBV5-1 and TRBJ1-5; D may be TRBD1 (6 bases). The V end was cut by 5 bases, the J end by 0 bases, with 12 bases between. Germline CDR1 SGHRS, CDR2 YFSETQ. This CDR3 has 15 amino acids. Here the CDR3 reads CASRRTAGSNQPQHF. CDR3 bases: TGCGCCAGCAGAAGGACAGCCGGTAGCAATCAGCCCCAGCATTTT.

The chain couples TRBV18 to TRBJ1-1; D gene uncertain. V was cut by 5 bases and J by 1 base, with 11 bases left in between. CDR3 length equals 14 residues. Germline CDR1 and CDR2: KGHSH and LQKENI. CDR3 sequence reads: CASSFSGSNTEAFF. The CDR3 nucleotides read TGTGCCAGCTCATTTTCAGGATCGAACACTGAAGCTTTCTTT.

The chain joins TRBV7-8 to TRBJ1-5, with 10 positions matching TRBD1. Trimming took 5 bases from V and 4 from J; bases not matched to a gene: 5. CDR3 length: 15 residues. Germline V gives CDR1 SGHVS, CDR2 FQNEAQ. The CDR3 DNA is TGTGCCAGCAGCCTCCCGGGACAGGGGAATCAGCCCCAGCATTTT. It encodes CASSLPGQGNQPQHF.

The genes are TRBV6-1 and TRBJ1-1; 8 positions agree with TRBD1. V lost 5 bases and J lost 1; bases outside the gene matches: 6. Germline loops: CDR1 MNHNS, CDR2 SASEGT. There are 15 residues in the CDR3. CDR3 amino acids: CASSRQGSPNTEAFF. The CDR3 bases are TGTGCCAGCAGTAGACAGGGGTCCCCGAACACTGAAGCTTTCTTT.

The chain combines TRBV5-1 with TRBJ2-1; 11 positions match TRBD2. J was trimmed by 2 bases and V by 1 base; bases with no gene match: 2. Germline loops: CDR1 SGHRS, CDR2 YFSETQ. The length of the CDR3 is 16 residues. Written as DNA, the CDR3 is TGCGCCAGCAGCTTGATGACTAGCGGGGCCTACAATGAGCAGTTCTTC. Protein sequence: CASSLMTSGAYNEQFF.

The chain is built from TRBV6-5 and TRBJ2-3, with D maybe TRBD1 (6 bases). Per germline, CDR1 MNHEY and CDR2 SVGAGI. With 4 bases removed from V and 0 bases from J, the gap between germline ends came to 14 bases. The CDR3 is 16 residues long. CDR3 sequence reads: CASSFLQGSSTDTQYF. Written as DNA, the CDR3 is TGTGCCAGCAGTTTTTTACAGGGTTCTAGCACAGATACGCAGTATTTT.

J is TRBJ1-4 and V is TRBV27; TRBD1 might be the D (5 bases). CDR1 MNHEY and CDR2 SMNVEV come from the germline V gene (reference sequence). V lost 4 bases, J lost 1 base, and 13 bases lay in between. The CDR3 consists of 16 residues. The CDR3 DNA reads as TGTGCCAGCAGTTCCCCTAGCGGGGGAACTAATGAAAAACTGTTTTTT. This translates into CASSSPSGGTNEKLFF.

The genes are TRBV5-1 and TRBJ2-7; TRBD2 is a possible D gene (6 bases). The CDR3 is 15 amino acids. Trimming shortened V by 4 bases and J by 0 bases, and 14 bases separated the two germline ends. Germline V CDR1 and CDR2: SGHRS, YFSETQ. The CDR3 spells CASSLWTGSSYEQYF. CDR3 coding DNA: TGCGCCAGCAGCCTTTGGACCGGGAGCTCCTACGAGCAGTACTTC.

The genes are TRBV6-5 and TRBJ2-1; 10 bases are shared with TRBD1. This CDR3 region has 15 residues. Per germline, CDR1 MNHEY and CDR2 SVGAGI. Trimming took 10 bases from V and 0 from J; bases not matched to a gene: 6. The CDR3 region has the DNA TGTGCCACCAGGGGGGACAGGGGCTCCTACAATGAGCAGTTCTTC. This sequence encodes CATRGDRGSYNEQFF.

This chain uses TRBV15 with TRBJ1-2, with D possibly being TRBD1 (5 bases). V lost 0 bases to trimming and J lost 4 bases, with 18 bases between them. This CDR3 region has 17 residues. Per germline, CDR1 LNHNV and CDR2 YYDKDF (reference sequence). In DNA, the CDR3 is TGTGCCACCAGCAGAGATCTGGAGGAGGGGATCATCTATGGCTACACCTTC. Encoded protein: CATSRDLEEGIIYGYTF.

The chain links TRBV6-1 to TRBJ2-1; unclear D gene. This CDR3 is 14 amino acids long. Germline-derived CDR1 and CDR2 are MNHNS and SASEGT. The germline V and J ends were trimmed by 2 bases and 4 bases, with 9 bases remaining between them. For the CDR3, the DNA is TGTGCCAGCAGTGAAATGGCTTCTTACAATGAGCAGTTCTTC. This translates into CASSEMASYNEQFF.

The chain's CDR3 is CASSSDTGTGNTIYF. CDR3 DNA: TGCGCCAGCAGCTCGGACACAGGGACTGGAAACACCATATATTTT. The chain is built from TRBV5-1 and TRBJ1-3; maybe TRBD1 (6 bases). This CDR3 has 15 residues. Germline V CDR1 and CDR2: SGHRS, YFSETQ. V was trimmed by 3 bases and J by 2 bases, leaving 12 bases between them.

In DNA form, the CDR3 reads TGTGCCAGTAGCCCACAGGGGAACTATGGCTACACCTTC. Its translation: CASSPQGNYGYTF. This chain links TRBV19 with TRBJ1-2; 7 bases map to TRBD1. V was clipped by 6 bases and J by 2 bases; unmatched bases: 3. This CDR3 contains 13 residues. The germline V gene encodes CDR1 LNHDA and CDR2 SQIVND (reference sequence).

This chain joins TRBV5-5 and TRBJ1-1, with 8 positions matching TRBD1. CDR3 size: 14 residues. Germline loops: CDR1 SGHKS, CDR2 YYEKEE (reference sequence). V lost 2 bases to trimming and J lost 11 bases; unmatched junction nucleotides: 11. The CDR3 DNA is TGTGCCAGCAGCTTAACAGGGGGGGGGCGATTGGCTTTCTTT. This codes for CASSLTGGGRLAFF. Using reference TRBV5-5 and TRBJ1-1 for the parts outside the CDR3, the full variable domain is DAGVTQSPTHLIKTRGQQVTLRCSPISGHKSVSWYQQVLGQGPQFIFQYYEKEERGRGNFPDRFSARQFPNYSSELNVNALLLGDSALYLCASSLTGGGRLAFFGQGTRLTVV.

The rearrangement uses TRBV5-1 and TRBJ2-3; TRBD2 aligns across 7 bases. After removal of 4 bases from V and 2 bases from J, the junction contained 10 bases not matched to a gene. This CDR3 is 16 amino acids long. Per the germline V gene, CDR1 is SGHRS and CDR2 is YFSETQ. In DNA, the CDR3 is TGCGCCAGCAGCGACGCTAGCGGACCCCCCACAGATACGCAGTATTTT. Translated: CASSDASGPPTDTQYF.

The chain employs TRBV27 and TRBJ1-6; 7 bases agree with TRBD1. This CDR3 comprises 14 residues. The germline CDR1 and CDR2 sequences are MNHEY and SMNVEV (reference sequence). V gave up 6 bases and J gave up 9 bases; unmatched junction bases: 8. This chain's CDR3 is CASRTTGSGSPLHF. CDR3 DNA sequence: TGTGCCAGCAGAACGACAGGGTCCGGTTCACCCCTCCACTTT.